The next 26 T cell receptor beta chains were all read from a single sample in a study of shared clonotypes between healthy human individuals. The data were produced by immunoSEQ multiplex PCR, yet TCRdb's version contains in-frame clones alone and is incomplete. The table shows over 1.5 million clones, with approximately 98% occurring only once. The source material was naive CD4+ T cells sorted from blood. Regarding subset: CD45RA+ positively selected. The receptors were sampled from a man aged 25-45 years in good health.

The V and J genes are TRBV6-5 and TRBJ2-5, with TRBD1 identical over 8 bases. Per germline, CDR1 MNHEY and CDR2 SVGAGI. The V segment lost 4 bases and the J segment 4 bases; nucleotides outside the gene matches: 11. This CDR3 comprises 16 residues. CDR3 DNA sequence: TGTGCCAGCAGTTTCGAACCCTGGACAGGGATAGAGACCCAGTACTTC. Its translation: CASSFEPWTGIETQYF.

The chain joins TRBV2 to TRBJ1-5; the match to TRBD1 covers 7 bases. Per the germline V gene, CDR1 is SNHLY and CDR2 is FYNNEI. The CDR3 consists of 14 residues. The ends lost 5 bases at V and 4 bases at J; junction bases unmatched: 5. CDR3 in DNA: TGTGCCAGCAGTTTTGACAGGGTGAATCAGCCCCAGCATTTT. Its protein is CASSFDRVNQPQHF.

This clone was seen a handful of times. Other nucleotide sequences from this sample produce the same CDR3. The chain is built from TRBV2 and TRBJ2-7; no definite D call. Between the trimmed V and J ends, which lost 2 bases and 4 bases, there was a span of 0 bases. The germline V gene encodes CDR1 SNHLY and CDR2 FYNNEI. The CDR3 has 10 residues. CDR3 loop: CASSEYEQYF. The CDR3 bases are TGTGCCAGCAGTGAATACGAGCAGTACTTC.

This clone is a singleton in its sample. This chain connects TRBV6-5 to TRBJ2-7; tentatively, D is TRBD1 (6 bases). Trimming pared 6 bases from V and 9 bases from J, leaving 12 bases between. Germline CDR1 and CDR2: MNHEY and SVGAGI. This CDR3 comprises 11 residues. CDR3 amino acids: CASSLGGRQYF. The CDR3 DNA follows: TGTGCCAGCAGCCTAGGGGGAAGGCAGTACTTC.

The chain recombines TRBV28 with TRBJ1-1; D gene ambiguous. CDR1 and CDR2 from the germline V gene are MDHEN and SYDVKM. The length of the CDR3 is 13 residues. Trimming stripped 2 bases from V and 8 bases from J, with 12 bases between. The chain's CDR3 is CASSLLRGVEAFF. CDR3 nucleotide sequence: TGTGCCAGCAGTTTACTTCGTGGGGTGGAAGCTTTCTTT. The full variable domain, in which reference TRBV28 and TRBJ1-1 provide the parts outside the CDR3, is DVKVTQSSRYLVKRTGEKVFLECVQDMDHENMFWYRQDPGLGLRLIYFSYDVKMKEKGDIPEGYSVSREKKERFSLILESASTNQTSMYLCASSLLRGVEAFFGQGTRLTVV.

The J gene is TRBJ2-7, the V gene TRBV29-1, with TRBD2 matching 11 bases. The CDR3 runs to 14 residues. Germline V CDR1 and CDR2: SQVTM, ANQGSEA. The V gene end was trimmed by 6 bases and the J gene end by 3 bases; junction bases not matched to a gene: 7. Here the CDR3 DNA reads TGCAGCGTCCTAGGGACTAGCGGAGACTACGAGCAGTACTTC. Protein: CSVLGTSGDYEQYF.

The chain is built from TRBV10-2 and TRBJ2-1; 16 bases match TRBD2. Germline CDR1 WSHSY, CDR2 SAAADI. V lost 8 bases and J lost 5; bases outside the gene matches: 9. This CDR3 is 17 amino acids long. The CDR3 region has the DNA TGCGCCAGCGGCCCGGGACTAGCGGGAGGGCCGAACAATGAGCAGTTCTTC. Protein product: CASGPGLAGGPNNEQFF.

The rearrangement joins TRBV18 to TRBJ2-7; tentatively, D is TRBD2 (7 bases). Trimming stripped 3 bases from V and 12 bases from J, with 18 bases between. CDR3 size: 13 residues. Germline V gene lookup returns CDR1 KGHSH and CDR2 LQKENI. CDR3 sequence reads: CASSPGASGSWYF. In nucleotides, the CDR3 is TGTGCCAGCTCACCGGGGGCTAGCGGCAGCTGGTACTTC.

In its sample, this clone was seen once. V is TRBV6-5 and J is TRBJ1-2, with D unresolved. There are 14 residues in the CDR3. Trimming took off 4 bases at V and 0 bases at J, with 9 bases between the two ends. Germline values: CDR1 MNHEY, CDR2 SVGAGI. CDR3 protein: CASSFGVTNYGYTF. The CDR3 DNA follows: TGTGCCAGCAGTTTCGGCGTGACTAACTATGGCTACACCTTC.

The chain combines TRBV28 with TRBJ2-7; TRBD2 matches at 11 bases. The length of the CDR3 is 15 residues. V dropped 3 bases and J dropped 7; count of bases not matched to a gene: 8. CDR1 is MDHEN and CDR2 is SYDVKM in the germline V gene. CDR3 sequence: CASSFRTSGPLEQYF. The CDR3 DNA is TGTGCCAGCAGTTTCCGGACTAGCGGGCCATTAGAGCAGTACTTC.

The chain combines TRBV14 with TRBJ1-2; no definite D call. V lost 4 bases, J lost 8 bases, and 14 bases lay in between. Germline V CDR1 and CDR2: SGHDN, FVKESK. CDR3 length equals 13 residues. CDR3 protein: CASSPKVGHGYTF. Here the CDR3 DNA reads TGTGCCAGCAGCCCCAAGGTCGGGCACGGCTACACCTTC.

The genes are TRBV29-1 and TRBJ2-3; 7 bases line up with TRBD1. This CDR3 has 14 amino acids. The junction had 7 bases not matched to a gene; V was cut back by 3 bases and J by 4 bases. CDR1 and CDR2 from the germline V gene are SQVTM and ANQGSEA. The CDR3, as DNA: TGCAGCGTTGATAAGAGACAGGGACCAGATACGCAGTATTTT. Its translation: CSVDKRQGPDTQYF.

This sequence joins TRBV6-6 and TRBJ1-5; unclear D gene. There are 16 residues in the CDR3. V was trimmed by 4 bases and J by 9 bases, leaving 22 bases between them. Per germline, CDR1 MNHNY and CDR2 SVGAGI (reference sequence). The CDR3 reads CASSFPPSGLLGPQHF. The CDR3 region has the DNA TGTGCCAGCAGTTTTCCCCCTAGTGGGCTTCTGGGGCCCCAGCATTTT.

The genes are TRBV7-9 and TRBJ2-2, with D uncertain. Germline lookup yields CDR1 SEHNR and CDR2 FQNEAQ (reference sequence). Trimming removed 0 bases from V and 7 bases from J, with 12 bases in between. The CDR3 covers 15 residues. CDR3 coding DNA: TGTGCCAGCAGCTTAGCGGCTAGACGGATCGGGGAGCTGTTTTTT. Translation: CASSLAARRIGELFF.

As concerns this clone: Other DNA sequences of this sample code for an identical CDR3. The V call is TRBV29-1, the J call TRBJ2-1, with TRBD2 matching over 10 bases. The CDR3 runs 15 residues. V lost 1 base, J lost 2 bases, and 2 bases stayed unmatched. Germline CDR1 SQVTM, CDR2 ANQGSEA. This chain's CDR3 is CSVEGTSGTYNEQFF. CDR3 in DNA: TGCAGCGTTGAAGGGACTAGCGGCACCTACAATGAGCAGTTCTTC.

V is TRBV14 and J is TRBJ1-2, with 7 bases fitting TRBD1. V shed 4 bases and J 7 bases; nucleotides not matched to a gene: 15. CDR1 is SGHDN, CDR2 FVKESK, per germline. The length of the CDR3 is 16 residues. The chain's CDR3 is CASSPGQFLGEGGYTF. The DNA for the CDR3 is TGTGCCAGCAGCCCGGGACAGTTTTTGGGGGAAGGTGGCTACACCTTC.

V gene TRBV9 combines with J gene TRBJ2-7; 11 nucleotides match TRBD2. Germline-derived CDR1 and CDR2 are SGDLS and YYNGEE. The CDR3 totals 15 residues. V dropped 4 bases and J dropped 3; count of bases not matched to a gene: 6. CDR3 DNA sequence: TGTGCCAGCAGCCCTGGGACTAGCGGAATCTACGAGCAGTACTTC. Protein product: CASSPGTSGIYEQYF.

This chain joins TRBV5-4 and TRBJ1-4; D is undetermined. Germline lookup yields CDR1 SGHNT and CDR2 YYREEE (reference sequence). The CDR3 is made up of 16 amino acids. V lost 2 bases and J lost 0, with 11 bases in between. CDR3 region: CASSLGSFATNEKLFF. In DNA, the CDR3 is TGTGCCAGCAGCTTAGGATCCTTTGCAACTAATGAAAAACTGTTTTTT.

This chain joins TRBV19 and TRBJ1-4; D is unresolved. The CDR3 covers 15 residues. The germline gives CDR1 LNHDA, CDR2 SQIVND (reference sequence). The V gene lost 1 base and the J gene lost 3 bases, with 9 bases spanning the gap. As DNA, the CDR3 is TGTGCCAGTAGTATAGCTACTGCAGCTAATGAAAAACTGTTTTTT. This codes for CASSIATAANEKLFF. Full variable domain (rest looked up from reference TRBV19 and TRBJ1-4): DGGITQSPKYLFRKEGQNVTLSCEQNLNHDAMYWYRQDPGQGLRLIYYSQIVNDFQKGDIAEGYSVSREKKESFPLTVTSAQKNPTAFYLCASSIATAANEKLFFGSGTQLSVL.

The chain joins TRBV28 to TRBJ2-6; D unclear. CDR1 and CDR2 (germline): MDHEN, SYDVKM. Deletions cut 3 bases from V and 2 bases from J, with 8 bases between. There are 15 residues in the CDR3. Here the CDR3 DNA reads TGTGCCAGCAGTTTTATGAAGGCTGGGGCCAACGTCCTGACTTTC. Protein: CASSFMKAGANVLTF.

The genes are TRBV10-3 and TRBJ1-4; 10 bases are shared with TRBD1. This CDR3 contains 14 residues. CDR1 is ENHRY, CDR2 SYGVKD, per germline. With 6 bases clipped from V and 8 bases from J, the junction kept 6 bases outside the gene matches. CDR3: CAISSGQGFEKLFF. DNA for the CDR3: TGTGCCATCAGCTCGGGACAGGGGTTCGAAAAACTGTTTTTT.

V gene TRBV28 combines with J gene TRBJ2-2; TRBD1 matches at 10 bases. This CDR3 comprises 15 residues. CDR1 is MDHEN and CDR2 is SYDVKM in the germline V gene. V lost 9 bases, J lost 5 bases, and 9 bases stayed unmatched. The chain's CDR3 is CASFRGQGFTGELFF. CDR3 DNA: TGTGCCAGTTTCCGGGGACAGGGGTTTACCGGGGAGCTGTTTTTT.

The J gene is TRBJ2-1, the V gene TRBV7-7; 12 bases agree with TRBD2. V was clipped by 5 bases and J by 6 bases; unmatched bases: 8. Germline V gene lookup returns CDR1 SSHAT and CDR2 FNYEAQ (reference sequence). CDR3 length equals 16 residues. CDR3 amino acids: CASSPLLAGGVNEQFF. CDR3 DNA sequence: TGTGCCAGCAGCCCCCTTCTAGCGGGAGGGGTCAATGAGCAGTTCTTC.

The chain joins TRBV7-9 to TRBJ1-1; 7 bases match TRBD1. In germline, CDR1 is SEHNR, CDR2 FQNEAQ (reference sequence). V was clipped by 3 bases and J by 4 bases; unmatched bases: 5. The CDR3 consists of 14 residues. The CDR3 here is CASSFTGAGTEAFF. CDR3 nucleotides: TGTGCCAGCAGCTTTACAGGGGCCGGCACTGAAGCTTTCTTT.

This chain connects TRBV5-5 to TRBJ2-5, with D perhaps TRBD1 (7 bases). The CDR3 extends over 14 amino acids. Trimming removed 4 bases from V and 7 bases from J, with 17 bases in between. Germline V gene sequence: CDR1 SGHKS, CDR2 YYEKEE (reference sequence). The CDR3 spells CASSQGTVGGTQYF. The CDR3 DNA sequence: TGTGCCAGCAGCCAAGGGACAGTCGGGGGGACCCAGTACTTC.

V usage is TRBV30 and J usage is TRBJ1-1; D remains unclear. Looked up from germline, CDR1 is GTSNPN and CDR2 is SVGIG (reference sequence). The CDR3 covers 14 residues. V gave up 0 bases and J gave up 0 bases, with 8 bases separating them. This CDR3 is CAWSVPGVNTEAFF. CDR3 sequence (DNA): TGTGCCTGGAGTGTCCCTGGGGTGAACACTGAAGCTTTCTTT.